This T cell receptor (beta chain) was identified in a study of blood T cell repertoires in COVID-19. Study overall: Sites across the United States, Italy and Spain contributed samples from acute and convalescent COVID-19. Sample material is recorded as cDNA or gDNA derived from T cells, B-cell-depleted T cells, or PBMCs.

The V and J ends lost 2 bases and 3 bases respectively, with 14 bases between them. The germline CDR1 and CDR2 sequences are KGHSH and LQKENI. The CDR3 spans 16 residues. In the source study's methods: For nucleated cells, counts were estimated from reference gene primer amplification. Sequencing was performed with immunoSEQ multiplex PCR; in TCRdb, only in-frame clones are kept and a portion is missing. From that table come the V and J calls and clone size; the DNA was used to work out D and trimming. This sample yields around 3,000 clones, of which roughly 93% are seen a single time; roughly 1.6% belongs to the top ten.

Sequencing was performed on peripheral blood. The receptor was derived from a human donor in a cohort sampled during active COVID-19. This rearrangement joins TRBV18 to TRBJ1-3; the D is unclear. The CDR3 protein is CASSPGPQMIGNTIYF. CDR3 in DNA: TGTGCCAGCTCACCAGGCCCACAGATGATTGGAAACACCATATATTTT.